This T cell receptor (beta chain) was recorded in a study of untreated major depressive disorder. Study-wide points: Compared with controls, depressed patients showed more TRBV05-01 (Vbeta 5.1) usage in CD4+ T cells.

The protocol was immunoSEQ multiplex PCR, while the TCRdb copy is restricted to in-frame clones and leaves out a portion. The sample holds approximately 25,000 clones, about 89% seen once. Patients were free of psychiatric medication for at least 8 weeks. Excluded: major illness, comorbidity, regular medication, drug use, over 100 g alcohol weekly. As concerns this clone: Its antigen is undetermined.

Germline CDR1 SGHRS, CDR2 YFSETQ. With 2 bases clipped from V and 7 bases from J, the junction kept 12 bases outside the gene matches. CDR3 length: 16 amino acids. The J gene is TRBJ1-2, the V gene TRBV5-1; TRBD1 aligns across 9 bases. This TCR was recovered from a woman aged 30 to 39 with major depressive disorder. Sequencing was done on a sample of CD4+ T cells from PBMCs. The CDR3 reads CASSLSGGQGRSGYTF. The DNA for the CDR3 is TGCGCCAGCAGCTTAAGTGGGGGACAGGGAAGGTCTGGCTACACCTTC. The full variable domain, completed using reference TRBV5-1 and TRBJ1-2, is KAGVTQTPRYLIKTRGQQVTLSCSPISGHRSVSWYQQTPGQGLQFLFEYFSETQRNKGNFPGRFSGRQFSNSRSEMNVSTLELGDSALYLCASSLSGGQGRSGYTFGSGTRLTVV.